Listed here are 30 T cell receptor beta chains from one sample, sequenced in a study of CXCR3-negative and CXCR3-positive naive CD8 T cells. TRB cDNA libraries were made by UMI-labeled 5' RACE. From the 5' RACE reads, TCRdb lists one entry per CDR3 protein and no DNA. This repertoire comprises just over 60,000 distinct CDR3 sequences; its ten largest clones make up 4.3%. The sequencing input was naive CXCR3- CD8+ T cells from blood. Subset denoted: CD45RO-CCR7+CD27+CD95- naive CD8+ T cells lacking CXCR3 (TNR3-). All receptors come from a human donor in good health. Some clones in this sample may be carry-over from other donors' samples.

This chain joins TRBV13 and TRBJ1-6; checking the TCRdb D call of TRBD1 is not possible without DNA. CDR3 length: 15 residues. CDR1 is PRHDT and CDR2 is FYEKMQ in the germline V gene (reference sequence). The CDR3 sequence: CASSLGSQGYSPLHF.

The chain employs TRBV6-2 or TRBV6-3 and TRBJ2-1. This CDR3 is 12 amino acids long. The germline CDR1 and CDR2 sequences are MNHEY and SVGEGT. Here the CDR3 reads CASSYAEDEQFF.

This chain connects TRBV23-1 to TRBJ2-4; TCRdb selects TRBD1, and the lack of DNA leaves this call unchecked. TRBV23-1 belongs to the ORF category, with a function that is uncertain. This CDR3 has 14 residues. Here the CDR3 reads CASVPGLAKNIQYF.

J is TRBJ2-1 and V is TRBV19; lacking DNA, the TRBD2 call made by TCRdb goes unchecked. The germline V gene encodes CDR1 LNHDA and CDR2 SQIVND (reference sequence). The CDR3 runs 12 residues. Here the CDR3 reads CASEGLGDEQFF.

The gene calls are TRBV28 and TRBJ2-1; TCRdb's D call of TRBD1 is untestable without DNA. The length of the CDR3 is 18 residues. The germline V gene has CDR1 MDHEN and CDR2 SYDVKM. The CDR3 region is CASLLGANFVDNYNEQFF.

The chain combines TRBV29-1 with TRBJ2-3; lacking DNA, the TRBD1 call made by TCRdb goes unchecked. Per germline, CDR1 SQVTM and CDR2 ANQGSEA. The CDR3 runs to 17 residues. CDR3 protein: CSVDIPSHSTATDTQYF.

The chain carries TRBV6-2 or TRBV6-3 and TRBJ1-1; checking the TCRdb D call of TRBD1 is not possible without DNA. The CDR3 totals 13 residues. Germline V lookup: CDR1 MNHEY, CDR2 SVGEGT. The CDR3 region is CASSSTENTEAFF.

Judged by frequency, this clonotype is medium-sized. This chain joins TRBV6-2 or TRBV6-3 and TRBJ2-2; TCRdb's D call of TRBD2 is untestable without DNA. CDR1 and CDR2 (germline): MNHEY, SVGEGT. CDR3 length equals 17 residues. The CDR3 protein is CASSYDVSGGASGELFF.

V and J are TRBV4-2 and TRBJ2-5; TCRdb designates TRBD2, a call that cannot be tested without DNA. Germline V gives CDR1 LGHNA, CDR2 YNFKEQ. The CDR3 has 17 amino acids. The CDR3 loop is CASSQDQSGGLEETQYF.

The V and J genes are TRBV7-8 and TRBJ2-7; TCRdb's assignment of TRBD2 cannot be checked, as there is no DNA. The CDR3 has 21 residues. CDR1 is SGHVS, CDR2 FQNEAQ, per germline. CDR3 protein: CASSLGRLSTSGGAIGNEQYF.

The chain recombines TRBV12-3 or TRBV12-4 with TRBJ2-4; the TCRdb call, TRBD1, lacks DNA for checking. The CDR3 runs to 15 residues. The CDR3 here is CASSLGTGAKNIQYF.

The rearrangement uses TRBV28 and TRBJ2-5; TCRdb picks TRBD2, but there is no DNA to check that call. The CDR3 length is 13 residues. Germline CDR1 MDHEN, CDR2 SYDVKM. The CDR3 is CASSQTSGRAQYF.

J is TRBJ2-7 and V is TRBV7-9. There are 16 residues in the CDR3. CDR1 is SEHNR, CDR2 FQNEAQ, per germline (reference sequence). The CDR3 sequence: CASSSDIGVWGYEQYF.

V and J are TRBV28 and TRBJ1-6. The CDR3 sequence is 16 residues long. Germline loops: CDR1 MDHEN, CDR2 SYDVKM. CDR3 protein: CASSFGRGYYNSPLHF.

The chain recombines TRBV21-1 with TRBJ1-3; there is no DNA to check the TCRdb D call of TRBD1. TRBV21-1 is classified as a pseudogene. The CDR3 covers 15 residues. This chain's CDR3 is CASSKGASSGNTIYF.

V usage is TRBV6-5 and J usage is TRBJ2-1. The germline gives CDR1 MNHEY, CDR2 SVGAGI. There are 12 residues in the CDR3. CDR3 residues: CASSYRVNEQFF.

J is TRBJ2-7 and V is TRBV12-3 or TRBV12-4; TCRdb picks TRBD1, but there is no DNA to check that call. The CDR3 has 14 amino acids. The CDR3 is CASSLGGQRGEQYF.

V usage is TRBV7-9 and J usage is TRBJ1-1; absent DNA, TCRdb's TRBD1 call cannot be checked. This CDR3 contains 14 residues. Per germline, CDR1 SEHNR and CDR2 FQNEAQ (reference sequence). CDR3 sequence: CASSSSVRQGEAFF.

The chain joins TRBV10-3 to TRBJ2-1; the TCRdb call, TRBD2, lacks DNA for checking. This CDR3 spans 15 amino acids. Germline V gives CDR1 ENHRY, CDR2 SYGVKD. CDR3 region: CAITPENSLYNEQFF.

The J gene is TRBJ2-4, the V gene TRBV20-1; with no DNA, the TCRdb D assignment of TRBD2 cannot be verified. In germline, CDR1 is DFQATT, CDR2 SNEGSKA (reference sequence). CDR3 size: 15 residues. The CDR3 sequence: CSARKEGSLKNIQYF.

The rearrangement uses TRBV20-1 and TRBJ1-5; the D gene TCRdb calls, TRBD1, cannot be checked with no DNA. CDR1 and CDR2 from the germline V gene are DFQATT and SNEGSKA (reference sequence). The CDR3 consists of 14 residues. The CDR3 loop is CSATDRGEAQPQHF.

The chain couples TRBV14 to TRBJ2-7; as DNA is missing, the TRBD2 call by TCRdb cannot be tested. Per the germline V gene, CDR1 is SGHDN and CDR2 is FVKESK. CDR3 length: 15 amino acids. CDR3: CASSLLASGRSEQYF.

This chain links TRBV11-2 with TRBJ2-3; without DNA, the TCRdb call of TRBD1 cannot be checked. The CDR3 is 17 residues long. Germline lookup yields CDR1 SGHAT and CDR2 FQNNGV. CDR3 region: CASSLERGRGRQDTQYF. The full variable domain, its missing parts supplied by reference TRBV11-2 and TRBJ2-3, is EAGVAQSPRYKIIEKRQSVAFWCNPISGHATLYWYQQILGQGPKLLIQFQNNGVVDDSQLPKDRFSAERLKGVDSTLKIQPAKLEDSAVYLCASSLERGRGRQDTQYFGPGTRLTVL.

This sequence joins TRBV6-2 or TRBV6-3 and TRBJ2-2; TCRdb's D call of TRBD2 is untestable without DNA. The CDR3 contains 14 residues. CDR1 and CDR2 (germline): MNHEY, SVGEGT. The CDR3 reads CASRPSGRSGELFF.

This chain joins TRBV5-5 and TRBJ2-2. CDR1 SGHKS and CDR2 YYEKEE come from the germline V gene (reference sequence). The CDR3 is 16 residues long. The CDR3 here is CASSSLGTAHTGELFF. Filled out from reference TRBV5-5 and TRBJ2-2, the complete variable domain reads DAGVTQSPTHLIKTRGQQVTLRCSPISGHKSVSWYQQVLGQGPQFIFQYYEKEERGRGNFPDRFSARQFPNYSSELNVNALLLGDSALYLCASSSLGTAHTGELFFGEGSRLTVL.

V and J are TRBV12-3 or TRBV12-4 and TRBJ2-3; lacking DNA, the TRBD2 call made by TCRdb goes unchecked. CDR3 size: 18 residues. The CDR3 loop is CASTPFGGLAASTDTQYF.

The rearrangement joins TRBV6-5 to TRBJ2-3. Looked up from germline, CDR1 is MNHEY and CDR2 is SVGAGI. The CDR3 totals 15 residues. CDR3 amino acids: CASTPTEPSTDTQYF.

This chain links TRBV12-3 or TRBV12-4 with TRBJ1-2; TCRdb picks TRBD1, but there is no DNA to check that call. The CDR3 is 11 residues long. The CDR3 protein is CASSDSYGYTF.

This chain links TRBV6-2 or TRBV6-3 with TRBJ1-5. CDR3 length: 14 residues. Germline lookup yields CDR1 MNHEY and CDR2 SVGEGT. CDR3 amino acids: CASSRGTENQPQHF.

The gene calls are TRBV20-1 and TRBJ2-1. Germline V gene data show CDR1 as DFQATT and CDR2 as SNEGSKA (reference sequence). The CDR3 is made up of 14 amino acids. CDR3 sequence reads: CSRSRLAAGNEQFF.